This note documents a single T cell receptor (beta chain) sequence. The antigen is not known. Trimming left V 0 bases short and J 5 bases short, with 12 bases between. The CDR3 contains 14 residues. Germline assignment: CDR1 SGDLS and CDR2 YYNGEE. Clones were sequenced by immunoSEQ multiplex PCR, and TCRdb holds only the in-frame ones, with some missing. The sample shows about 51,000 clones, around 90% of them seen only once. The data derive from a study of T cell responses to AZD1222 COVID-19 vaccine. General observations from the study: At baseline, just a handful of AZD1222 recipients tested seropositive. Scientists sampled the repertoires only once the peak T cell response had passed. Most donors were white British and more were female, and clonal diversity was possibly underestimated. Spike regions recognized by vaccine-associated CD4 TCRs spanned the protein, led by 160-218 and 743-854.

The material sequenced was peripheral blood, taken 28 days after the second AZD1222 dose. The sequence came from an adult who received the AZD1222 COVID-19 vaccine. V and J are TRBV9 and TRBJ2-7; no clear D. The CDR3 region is CASSVAPQNHEQYF. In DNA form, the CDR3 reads TGTGCCAGCAGCGTAGCCCCTCAGAATCACGAGCAGTACTTC.